A single TCR beta chain is shown here with its context. The time point is: blood at routine non-recurrence follow-up after resection. Unsorted whole RNA of tumor, nontumor lung or frozen PBMC was sequenced. The data derive from a study of spatial heterogeneity in lung cancer. Study information: Follow-up PBMC specimens underwent sequencing when available; their median timing was around 2 years after resection.

MiXCR, run by TCRdb on the 5' RACE reads, gives a single entry per CDR3 protein. Here the sample spans over 95,000 distinct CDR3 sequences, more than 10% being singletons. The V and J ends lost 4 bases and 4 bases, in that order; junction bases with no gene match: 12. The CDR3 has 15 amino acids. Germline V lookup: CDR1 DFQATT, CDR2 SNEGSKA (reference sequence). The chain carries TRBV20-1 and TRBJ2-7; 8 nucleotides agree with TRBD1. The clonotype was recovered from a female donor with early-stage non-small cell lung cancer. Sequencing used PBMCs, obtained at follow-up. The CDR3 DNA reads TGCAGTGCTACGGATTTCCAGGGGGCTTCGTACGAGCAGTACTTC. It codes for CSATDFQGASYEQYF.